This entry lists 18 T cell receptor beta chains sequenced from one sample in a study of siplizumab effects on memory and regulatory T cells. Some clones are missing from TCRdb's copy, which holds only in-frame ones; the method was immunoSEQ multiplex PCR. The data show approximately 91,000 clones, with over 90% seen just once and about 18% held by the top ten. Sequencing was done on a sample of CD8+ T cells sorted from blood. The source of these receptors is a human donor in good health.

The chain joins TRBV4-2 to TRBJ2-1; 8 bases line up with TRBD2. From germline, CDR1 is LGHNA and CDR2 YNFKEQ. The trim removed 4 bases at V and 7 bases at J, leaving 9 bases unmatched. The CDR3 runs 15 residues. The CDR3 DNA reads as TGTGCCAGCAGCCCACCGGGACTAGATAGAAATGAGCAGTTCTTC. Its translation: CASSPPGLDRNEQFF.

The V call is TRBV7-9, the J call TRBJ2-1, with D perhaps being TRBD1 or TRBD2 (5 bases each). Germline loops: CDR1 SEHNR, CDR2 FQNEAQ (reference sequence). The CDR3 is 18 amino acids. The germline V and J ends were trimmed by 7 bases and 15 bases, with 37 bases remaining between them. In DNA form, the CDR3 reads TGTGCCAGCACCCACACCTCGGGGCAGGGAAAACCCGTACGGGTTCTGTTCTTC. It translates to CASTHTSGQGKPVRVLFF.

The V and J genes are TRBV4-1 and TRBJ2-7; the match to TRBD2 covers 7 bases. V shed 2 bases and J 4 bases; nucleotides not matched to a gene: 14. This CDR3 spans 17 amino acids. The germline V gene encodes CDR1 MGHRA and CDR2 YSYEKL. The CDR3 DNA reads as TGCGCCAGCAGCCAACGGACTTTGGGGGAGGGCTCATACGAGCAGTACTTC. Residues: CASSQRTLGEGSYEQYF.

CDR3 in amino acids: CASSQVNRNSYEQYF. The CDR3 DNA reads as TGTGCCAGCAGCCAAGTAAACAGAAACTCCTACGAGCAGTACTTC. The chain employs TRBV14 and TRBJ2-7; no definite D call. Germline-derived CDR1 and CDR2 are SGHDN and FVKESK. The CDR3 sequence is 15 residues long. Deletions cut 1 base from V and 0 bases from J, with 10 bases between.

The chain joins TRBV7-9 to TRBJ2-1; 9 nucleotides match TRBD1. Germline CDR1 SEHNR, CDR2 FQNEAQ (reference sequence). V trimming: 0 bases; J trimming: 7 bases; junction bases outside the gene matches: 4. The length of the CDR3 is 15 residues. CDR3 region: CASSLARDRENEQFF. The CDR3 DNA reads TGTGCCAGCAGCTTAGCGCGGGACAGGGAAAATGAGCAGTTCTTC.

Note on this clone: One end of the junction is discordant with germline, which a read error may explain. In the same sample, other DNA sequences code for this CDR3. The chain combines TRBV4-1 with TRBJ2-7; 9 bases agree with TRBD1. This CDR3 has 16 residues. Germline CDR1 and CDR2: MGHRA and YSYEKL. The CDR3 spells CASSQDVGQGSYEQYF. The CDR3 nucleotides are TGCGCCAGCAGCCAAGATGTCGGACAGGGGTCCTATGAGCAGTACTTC.

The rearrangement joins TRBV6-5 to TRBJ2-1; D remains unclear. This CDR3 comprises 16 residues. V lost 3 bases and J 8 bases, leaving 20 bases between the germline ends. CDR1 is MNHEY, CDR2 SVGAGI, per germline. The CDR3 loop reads CASSYGHYGRVDEQFF. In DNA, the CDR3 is TGTGCCAGCAGTTATGGGCACTATGGGCGAGTAGATGAGCAGTTCTTC.

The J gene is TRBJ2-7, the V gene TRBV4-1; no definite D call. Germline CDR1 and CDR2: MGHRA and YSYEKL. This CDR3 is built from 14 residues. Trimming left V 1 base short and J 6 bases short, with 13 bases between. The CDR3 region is CASSQVLRAGEQYF. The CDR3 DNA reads TGCGCCAGCAGCCAAGTACTCCGGGCAGGCGAGCAGTACTTC.

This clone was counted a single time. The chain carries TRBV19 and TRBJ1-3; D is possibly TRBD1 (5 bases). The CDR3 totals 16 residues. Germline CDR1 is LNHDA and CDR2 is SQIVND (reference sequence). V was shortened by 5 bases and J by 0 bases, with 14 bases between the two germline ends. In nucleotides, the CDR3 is TGTGCCAGTAGTCCGTCGGGGCAGAACTCTGGAAACACCATATATTTT. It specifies CASSPSGQNSGNTIYF.

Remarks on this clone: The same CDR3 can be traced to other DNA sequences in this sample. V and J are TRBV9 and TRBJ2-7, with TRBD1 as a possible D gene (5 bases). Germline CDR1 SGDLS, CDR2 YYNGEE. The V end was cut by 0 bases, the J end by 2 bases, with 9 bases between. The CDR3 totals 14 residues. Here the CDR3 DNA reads TGTGCCAGCAGCGTAGGAACAGGTACCTACGAGCAGTACTTC. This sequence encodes CASSVGTGTYEQYF.

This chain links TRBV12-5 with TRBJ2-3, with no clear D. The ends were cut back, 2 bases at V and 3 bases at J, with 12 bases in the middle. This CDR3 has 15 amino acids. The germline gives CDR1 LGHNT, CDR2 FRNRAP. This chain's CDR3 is CASGLTTAVTDTQYF. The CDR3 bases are TGTGCTAGTGGTTTGACGACGGCGGTTACAGATACGCAGTATTTT.

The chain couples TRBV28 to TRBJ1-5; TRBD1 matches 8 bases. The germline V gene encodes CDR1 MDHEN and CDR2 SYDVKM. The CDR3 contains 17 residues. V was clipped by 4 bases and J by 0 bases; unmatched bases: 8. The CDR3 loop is CASSSQTGEPSNQPQHF. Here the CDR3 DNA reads TGTGCCAGCAGTTCTCAGACAGGGGAACCTAGCAATCAGCCCCAGCATTTT.

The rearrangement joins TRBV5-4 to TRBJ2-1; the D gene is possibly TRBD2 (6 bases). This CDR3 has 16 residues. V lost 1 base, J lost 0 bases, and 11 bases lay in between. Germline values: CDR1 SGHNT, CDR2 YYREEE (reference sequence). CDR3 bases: TGTGCCAGCAGCTTGCTAGCGCTGAGCTCCTACAATGAGCAGTTCTTC. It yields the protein CASSLLALSSYNEQFF.

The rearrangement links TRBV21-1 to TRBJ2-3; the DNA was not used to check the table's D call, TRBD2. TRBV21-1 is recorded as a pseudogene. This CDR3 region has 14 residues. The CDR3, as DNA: TGTGCCAGCAGCAAAGCGGGAGAAGCAGATACGCAGTATTTT. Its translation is CASSKAGEADTQYF.

The CDR3 nucleotides read TGTGCCAGCAGCAAGGGTCAGCGAGATGAGCAGTTCTTC. It encodes CASSKGQRDEQFF. This chain links TRBV21-1 with TRBJ2-1; the listed D gene, TRBD2, was not tested against the DNA. TRBV21-1 is listed as a pseudogene. The length of the CDR3 is 13 residues.

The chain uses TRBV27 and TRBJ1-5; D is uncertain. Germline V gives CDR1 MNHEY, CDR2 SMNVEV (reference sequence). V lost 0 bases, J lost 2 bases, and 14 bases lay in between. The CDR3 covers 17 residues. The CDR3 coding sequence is TGTGCCAGCAGTTTATCGATTGGGGTAGGTGGCAATCAGCCCCAGCATTTT. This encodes CASSLSIGVGGNQPQHF.

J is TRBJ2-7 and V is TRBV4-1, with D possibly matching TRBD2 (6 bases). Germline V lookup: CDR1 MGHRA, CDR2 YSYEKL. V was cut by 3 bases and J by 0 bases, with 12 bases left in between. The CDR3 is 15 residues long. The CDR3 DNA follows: TGCGCCAGCAGCCAGTGGGCGGGGAGCTCCTACGAGCAGTACTTC. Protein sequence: CASSQWAGSSYEQYF.

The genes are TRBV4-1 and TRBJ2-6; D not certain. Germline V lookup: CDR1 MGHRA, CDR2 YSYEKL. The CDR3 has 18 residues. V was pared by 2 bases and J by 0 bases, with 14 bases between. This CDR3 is CASSQRRAEISGANVLTF. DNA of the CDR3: TGCGCCAGCAGCCAAAGGAGAGCAGAAATCTCTGGGGCCAACGTCCTGACTTTC.